This T cell receptor beta chain emerged from a study of post-analysis software for immune sequencing data. Study context: Relapsing-remitting, secondary progressive and progressive-relapsing multiple sclerosis courses were included.

Overall study findings and caveats: TRBV segments more frequent in patients than in controls numbered several and included TRBV5-6, TRBV5-1 and TRBV20-1. Diversity measured as normalized Chao1 was significantly lower in multiple sclerosis patients than in controls.

This clonotype was counted a few times. Its matching antigen is unknown. Carried by the TCR beta cDNA libraries were unique molecular identifiers. When about 1 to 11 million T cells were used, they gave about 540,000 cDNA molecules. TCRdb itself ran the PCR reads through MiXCR, one entry per CDR3 protein. In the table there are some 890,000 distinct CDR3 sequences, about 53% of which are singletons. Germline CDR1 reads LGHDT; CDR2 reads YNNKEL (reference sequence). This CDR3 comprises 15 residues. Deletions cut 3 bases from V and 2 bases from J, with 14 bases between. This TCR was recovered from a girl aged 10 to 17 with multiple sclerosis. The chain is built from TRBV3-1 and TRBJ2-7, with D perhaps assigned TRBD1 or TRBD2 (5 bases each). The sequenced sample consisted of blood. CDR3 nucleotide sequence: TGTGCCAGCAGCCAGATCGCCGGGACCGCCTACGAGCAGTACTTC. Its protein product is CASSQIAGTAYEQYF.